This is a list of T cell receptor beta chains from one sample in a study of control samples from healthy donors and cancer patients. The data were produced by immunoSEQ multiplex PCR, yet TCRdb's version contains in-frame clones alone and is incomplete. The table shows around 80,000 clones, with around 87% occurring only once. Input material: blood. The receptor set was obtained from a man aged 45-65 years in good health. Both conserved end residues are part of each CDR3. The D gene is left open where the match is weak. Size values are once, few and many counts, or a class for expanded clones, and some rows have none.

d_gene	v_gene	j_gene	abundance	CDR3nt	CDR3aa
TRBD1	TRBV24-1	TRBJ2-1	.	TGTGCCACCAGTGAATCCGGGACAGGGCTGAATGAGCAGTTCTTC	CATSESGTGLNEQFF
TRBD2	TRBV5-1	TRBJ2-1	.	TGCGCCAGCAGCGTACTAGCGGGGGGGCCTAAAAATGAGCAGTTCTTC	CASSVLAGGPKNEQFF
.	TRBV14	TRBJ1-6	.	TGTGCCAGCAGCGGGCGATACGGGATCAATTCACCCCTCCACTTT	CASSGRYGINSPLHF
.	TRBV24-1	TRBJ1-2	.	TGTGCCACCAGTGATCGCCGGGGGCGGTACTATGGCTACACCTTC	CATSDRRGRYYGYTF
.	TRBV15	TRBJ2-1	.	TGTGCCACCAGCACGGCAGCAACAATCCTTTACAATGAGCAGTTCTTC	CATSTAATILYNEQFF
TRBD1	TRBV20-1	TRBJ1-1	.	TGCAGTGCTCACCGGGACAGGGAAGCTTTCTTT	CSAHRDREAFF
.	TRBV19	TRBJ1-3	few	TGTGCCAGTAGCCTCCCCGGCTCTGGAAACACCATATATTTT	CASSLPGSGNTIYF
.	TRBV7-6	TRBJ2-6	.	TGTGCCAGCAGCCTGGGTCAGACCCCTGGGGCCAACGTCCTGACTTTC	CASSLGQTPGANVLTF
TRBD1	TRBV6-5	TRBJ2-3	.	TGTGCCACGGGACAGGGTGACGCAGATACGCAGTATTTT	CATGQGDADTQYF
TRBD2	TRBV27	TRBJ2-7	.	TGTGCCAGCAGTCGACTAGCGGTCTCCTACGAGCAGTACTTC	CASSRLAVSYEQYF
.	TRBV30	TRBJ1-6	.	TGTGCCTGGGCTGCCGGGGCAGGGTCACCCCTCCACTTT	CAWAAGAGSPLHF
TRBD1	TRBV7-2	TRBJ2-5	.	TGTGCCAGCAGCCTGGGACAGAGCCAACAAGAGACCCAGTACTTC	CASSLGQSQQETQYF
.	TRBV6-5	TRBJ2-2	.	TGTGCCAGCAGAAGACCGGGGAACACCGGGGAGCTGTTTTTT	CASRRPGNTGELFF
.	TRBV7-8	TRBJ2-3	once	TGTGCCAGCAGCTCAACGAACCAGGGGACAGATACGCAGTATTTT	CASSSTNQGTDTQYF
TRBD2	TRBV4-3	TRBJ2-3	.	TGCGCCAGCAGCCAAGGATCGCTAGCGGGAGGGAGACGGGGCACAGATACGCAGTATTTT	CASSQGSLAGGRRGTDTQYF
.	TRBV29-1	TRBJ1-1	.	TGCAGCGTTGACCAGGGAGGAGGGACTGAAGCTTTCTTT	CSVDQGGGTEAFF
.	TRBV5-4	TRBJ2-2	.	TGTGCCAGCAGCAACCCCCGGGACAAGTCAGGGGAGCTGTTTTTT	CASSNPRDKSGELFF
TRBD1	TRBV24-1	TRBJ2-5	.	TGTGCCACCAGTGATCCGGGACAGGGGTTTGGGACCCAGTACTTC	CATSDPGQGFGTQYF
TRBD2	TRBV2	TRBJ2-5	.	TGTGCCAGCAGTGATATCGGGGGGCTAGCGGGCGTCCAAGAGACCCAGTACTTC	CASSDIGGLAGVQETQYF
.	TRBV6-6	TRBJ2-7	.	TGTGCCAGCACTGCTGCCCGCGAGCAGTACTTC	CASTAAREQYF
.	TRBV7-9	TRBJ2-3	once	TGTGCCAGCAGCTCTGGAGGTAGGGGCGAGACAGATACGCAGTATTTT	CASSSGGRGETDTQYF
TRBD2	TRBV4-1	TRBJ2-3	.	TGCGCCAGCAGCCTTTCTAGCGGGGGGGCGGTAGATACGCAGTATTTT	CASSLSSGGAVDTQYF
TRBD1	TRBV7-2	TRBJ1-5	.	TGTGCCAGCAGCTCGACAGGGACTTGGGATCAGCCCCAGCATTTT	CASSSTGTWDQPQHF
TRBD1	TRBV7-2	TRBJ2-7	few	TGTGCCAGCAGACCAACCGGACAGGGCTCCCGGGAACCGACCGACTTC	CASRPTGQGSREPTDF
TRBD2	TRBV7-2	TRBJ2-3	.	TGTGCCAGCAGCTATAGCGGGAGCACAGATACGCAGTATTTT	CASSYSGSTDTQYF
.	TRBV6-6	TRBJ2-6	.	TGTGCCAGCAGTTTGGTACAGAGCTCTGGGGCCAACGTCCTGACTTTC	CASSLVQSSGANVLTF
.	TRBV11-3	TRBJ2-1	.	TGTGCCAGCAGCTTAATCGGGGGCCTCGGCAATGAGCAGTTCTTC	CASSLIGGLGNEQFF
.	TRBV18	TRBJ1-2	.	TGTGCCAGCTCGTTCGGGACACCTTTCCAAGACCACTATGGCTACACCTTC	CASSFGTPFQDHYGYTF
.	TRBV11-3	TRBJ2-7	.	TGTGCCAGCAGCCCGGCAGGAGGGAGCTCCTACGAGCAGTACTTC	CASSPAGGSSYEQYF
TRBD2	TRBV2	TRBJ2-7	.	TGTGCCAGCAGTAGTTTAGCGGGCTACGAGCAGTACTTC	CASSSLAGYEQYF
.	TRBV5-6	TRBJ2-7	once	TGTGCCAGCAGCTTGGCCGGCAGCTTTGTTCAGCAGTACTTC	CASSLAGSFVQQYF
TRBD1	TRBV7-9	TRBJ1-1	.	TGTGCCAGCAGCACACAGGGGGGCACTGAAGCTTTCTTT	CASSTQGGTEAFF
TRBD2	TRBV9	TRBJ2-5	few	TGTGCCAGCAGCGTACTAGCGGGGGGGCGGGAGACCCAGTACTTC	CASSVLAGGRETQYF